The 2 T cell receptor beta chains below all came from one sample that was sequenced in a study of sequential checkpoint blockade in melanoma. Produced via immunoSEQ multiplex PCR; TCRdb's table is partial and in-frame only. The table has approximately 13,000 clones, 70% to 80% seen once. Described treatment: randomized to nivolumab then ipilimumab (arm A) or the reverse (arm B). The sample in question was CD8+ T cells sorted from blood (inferred from file names), obtained from a patient given nivolumab and ipilimumab in sequence. The receptor source for this set is a human patient with melanoma. Some clones in this sample may be carry-over from other donors' samples.

The V call is TRBV4-3, the J call TRBJ2-1; 14 nucleotides agree with TRBD2. CDR3 length equals 17 residues. The trim removed 4 bases at V and 4 bases at J, leaving 6 bases unmatched. CDR1 is LGHNA and CDR2 is YSLEER in the germline V gene. CDR3 sequence reads: CASSPRTSGGSYNEQFF. As DNA, the CDR3 is TGCGCCAGCAGCCCAAGGACTAGCGGGGGGTCTTACAATGAGCAGTTCTTC.

This clone has more than one count but fewer than ten. The chain joins TRBV2 to TRBJ1-2, with 7 nucleotides matching TRBD1. The length of the CDR3 is 16 residues. Germline trimming cut 0 bases from V and 8 bases from J; bases unmatched to any gene: 12. The germline CDR1 and CDR2 sequences are SNHLY and FYNNEI. CDR3 bases: TGTGCCAGCAGTGAAGCGCTTCGTGACAGGGTTATAGGCTACACCTTC. Translation: CASSEALRDRVIGYTF.